These T cell receptor beta chains were read from a single sample in a study of T cell responses to AZD1222 COVID-19 vaccine. Produced via immunoSEQ multiplex PCR; TCRdb's table is partial and in-frame only. The top ten clones hold about 3.2% of a sample with 120,000 to 150,000 clones, roughly 90% of them seen once. The material was peripheral blood, obtained on day 0 of AZD1222 vaccination. The source is an adult in good health. The CDR3 runs from the conserved cysteine through the conserved F or W. Fields, in order: clone size, V gene, D gene, J gene, CDR3 DNA, CDR3 protein. A D gene is named only where the DNA matches it firmly. The listing skips clone size in some rows; elsewhere it reads once, few, many or a size class.

clone size: .
V gene: TRBV19
D gene: TRBD1
J gene: TRBJ1-2
CDR3 DNA: TGTGCCAGTAGTTTTGGGACAGGGGAAGGCTACACCTTC
CDR3 protein: CASSFGTGEGYTF

clone size: .
V gene: TRBV5-4
D gene: .
J gene: TRBJ2-1
CDR3 DNA: TGTGCCAGCAGCTTACTCGGGAGAAACTCCTACAATGAGCAGTTCTTC
CDR3 protein: CASSLLGRNSYNEQFF

clone size: .
V gene: TRBV2
D gene: TRBD2
J gene: TRBJ2-3
CDR3 DNA: TGTGCCAGCAGTGATTCTAGCGGAGGCACAGATACGCAGTATTTT
CDR3 protein: CASSDSSGGTDTQYF

clone size: .
V gene: TRBV9
D gene: .
J gene: TRBJ1-2
CDR3 DNA: TGTGCCAGCAGCACCGCCGGCAGCTGGTATGGCTACACCTTC
CDR3 protein: CASSTAGSWYGYTF

clone size: .
V gene: TRBV3-1/TRBV3-2
D gene: .
J gene: TRBJ1-1
CDR3 DNA: TGTGCCAGCAGCACGGTGCCGGGCACTGAAGCTTTCTTT
CDR3 protein: CASSTVPGTEAFF

clone size: .
V gene: TRBV12-3/TRBV12-4
D gene: .
J gene: TRBJ2-2
CDR3 DNA: TGTGCCAGCAGCGAACCCACCCCCGGGGAGCTGTTTTTT
CDR3 protein: CASSEPTPGELFF

clone size: .
V gene: TRBV20-1
D gene: .
J gene: TRBJ2-7
CDR3 DNA: TGCAGTGCTAGTTCGGGGCTCCCCGAGCAGTACTTC
CDR3 protein: CSASSGLPEQYF

clone size: .
V gene: TRBV28
D gene: .
J gene: TRBJ1-2
CDR3 DNA: TGTGCCAGCAGTTTATTGGGAGGGGCGAAGGGCTACACCTTC
CDR3 protein: CASSLLGGAKGYTF

clone size: .
V gene: TRBV28
D gene: .
J gene: TRBJ1-2
CDR3 DNA: TGTGCCAGCAGCTTAACAGCCAAAGTTTCCCTCTATGGCTACACCTTC
CDR3 protein: CASSLTAKVSLYGYTF

clone size: .
V gene: TRBV30
D gene: TRBD2
J gene: TRBJ2-1
CDR3 DNA: TGTGCCTGGAACGATGGGAGGGCCTACAATGAGCAGTTCTTC
CDR3 protein: CAWNDGRAYNEQFF

clone size: .
V gene: TRBV5-1
D gene: .
J gene: TRBJ2-1
CDR3 DNA: TGCGCCAGCAGCTCAATGACGGACGCGCCCTACAATGAGCAGTTCTTC
CDR3 protein: CASSSMTDAPYNEQFF

clone size: .
V gene: TRBV2
D gene: .
J gene: TRBJ1-1
CDR3 DNA: TGTGCCAGATCCACCGGGGCCCGACTTGAAGCTTTCTTT
CDR3 protein: CARSTGARLEAFF

clone size: .
V gene: TRBV5-1
D gene: TRBD1
J gene: TRBJ2-2
CDR3 DNA: TGCGCCAGCGAGCTATCCGGGACAGGGAGCACCGGGGAGCTGTTTTTT
CDR3 protein: CASELSGTGSTGELFF

clone size: .
V gene: TRBV7-9
D gene: .
J gene: TRBJ1-3
CDR3 DNA: TGTGCCAGCAGCTTCGAAGGAGGAAACACCATATATTTT
CDR3 protein: CASSFEGGNTIYF

clone size: .
V gene: TRBV28
D gene: TRBD1
J gene: TRBJ2-3
CDR3 DNA: TGTGCCAGCAGCCGGGACAGTCGCACAGATACGCAGTATTTT
CDR3 protein: CASSRDSRTDTQYF

clone size: .
V gene: TRBV5-4
D gene: .
J gene: TRBJ1-1
CDR3 DNA: TGTGCCAGCAGCTTCTCACAGAACACTGAAGCTTTCTTT
CDR3 protein: CASSFSQNTEAFF

clone size: few
V gene: TRBV28
D gene: .
J gene: TRBJ2-7
CDR3 DNA: TGTGCCAGCAGTTTAGAGTACTTC
CDR3 protein: CASSLEYF